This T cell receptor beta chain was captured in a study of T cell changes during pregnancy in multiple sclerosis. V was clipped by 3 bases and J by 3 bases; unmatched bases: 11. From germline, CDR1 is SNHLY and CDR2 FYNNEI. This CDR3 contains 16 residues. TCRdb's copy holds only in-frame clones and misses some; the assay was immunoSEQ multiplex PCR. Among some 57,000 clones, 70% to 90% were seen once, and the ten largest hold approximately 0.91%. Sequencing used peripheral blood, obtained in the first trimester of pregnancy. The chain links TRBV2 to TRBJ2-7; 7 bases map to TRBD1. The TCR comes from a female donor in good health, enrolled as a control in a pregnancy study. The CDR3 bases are TGTGCCAGCAGTGACCCTTCCGGGACAGACTTCTACGAGCAGTACTTC. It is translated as CASSDPSGTDFYEQYF.